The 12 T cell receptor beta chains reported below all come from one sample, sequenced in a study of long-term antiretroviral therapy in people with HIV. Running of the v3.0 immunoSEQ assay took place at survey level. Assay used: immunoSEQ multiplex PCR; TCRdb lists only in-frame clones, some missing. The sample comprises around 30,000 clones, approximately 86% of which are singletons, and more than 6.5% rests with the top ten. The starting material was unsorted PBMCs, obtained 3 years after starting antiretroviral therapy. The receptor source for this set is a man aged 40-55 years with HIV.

CDR3 sequence: CASSDNRQYYEQYF. In DNA form, the CDR3 reads TGTGCCAGCAGTGATAATCGGCAGTACTACGAGCAGTACTTC. The V and J genes are TRBV2 and TRBJ2-7; D remains ambiguous. Trimming took 3 bases from V and 3 from J, leaving 12 bases between them. The CDR3 spans 14 residues. Per germline, CDR1 SNHLY and CDR2 FYNNEI.

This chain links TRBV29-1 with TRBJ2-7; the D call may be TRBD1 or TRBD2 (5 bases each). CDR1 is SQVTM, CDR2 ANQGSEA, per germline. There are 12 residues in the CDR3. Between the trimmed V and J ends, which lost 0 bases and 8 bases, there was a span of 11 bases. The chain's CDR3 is CSVEEWGGQQYF. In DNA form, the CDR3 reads TGCAGCGTTGAAGAATGGGGCGGGCAGCAGTACTTC.

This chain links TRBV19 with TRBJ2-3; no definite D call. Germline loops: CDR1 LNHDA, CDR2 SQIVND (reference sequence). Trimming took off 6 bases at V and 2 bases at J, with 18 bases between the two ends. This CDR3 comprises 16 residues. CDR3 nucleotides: TGTGCCAGTAGCCGCGGCTCACTCGCAACCACAGATACGCAGTATTTT. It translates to CASSRGSLATTDTQYF. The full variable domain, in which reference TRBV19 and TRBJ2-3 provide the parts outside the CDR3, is DGGITQSPKYLFRKEGQNVTLSCEQNLNHDAMYWYRQDPGQGLRLIYYSQIVNDFQKGDIAEGYSVSREKKESFPLTVTSAQKNPTAFYLCASSRGSLATTDTQYFGPGTRLTVL.

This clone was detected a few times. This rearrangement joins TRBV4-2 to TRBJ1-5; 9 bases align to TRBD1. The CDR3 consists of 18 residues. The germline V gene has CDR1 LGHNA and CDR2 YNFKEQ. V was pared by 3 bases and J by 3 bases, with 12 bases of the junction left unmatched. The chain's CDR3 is CASSHEYRGRHNNQPQHF. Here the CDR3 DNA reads TGTGCCAGCAGCCACGAATACAGGGGGCGCCATAACAATCAGCCCCAGCATTTT.

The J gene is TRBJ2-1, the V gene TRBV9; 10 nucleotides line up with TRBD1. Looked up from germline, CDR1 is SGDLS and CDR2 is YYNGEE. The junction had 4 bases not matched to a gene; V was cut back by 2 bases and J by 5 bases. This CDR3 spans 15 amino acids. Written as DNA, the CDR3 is TGTGCCAGCAGCGTGACAGGGGGCGGTAACAATGAGCAGTTCTTC. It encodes CASSVTGGGNNEQFF.

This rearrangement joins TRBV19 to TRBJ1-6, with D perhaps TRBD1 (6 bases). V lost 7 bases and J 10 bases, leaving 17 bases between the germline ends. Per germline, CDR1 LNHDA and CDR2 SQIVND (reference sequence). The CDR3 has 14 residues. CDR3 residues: CASTERGFGSPLHF. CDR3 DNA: TGTGCCAGTACCGAGAGGGGGTTTGGGTCACCCCTCCACTTT.

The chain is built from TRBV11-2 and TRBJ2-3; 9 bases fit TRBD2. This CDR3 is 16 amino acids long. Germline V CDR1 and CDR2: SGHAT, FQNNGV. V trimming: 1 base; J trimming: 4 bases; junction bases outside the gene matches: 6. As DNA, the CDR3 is TGTGCCAGCAGCTTAGTTACGAGCGGGAGGCCAGATACGCAGTATTTT. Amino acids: CASSLVTSGRPDTQYF.

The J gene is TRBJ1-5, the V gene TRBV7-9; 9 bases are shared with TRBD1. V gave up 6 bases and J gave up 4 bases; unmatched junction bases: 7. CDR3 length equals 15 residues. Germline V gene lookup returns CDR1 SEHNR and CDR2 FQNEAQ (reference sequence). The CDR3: CASSPLDRGNQPQHF. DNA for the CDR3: TGTGCCAGCAGTCCCCTGGACAGGGGAAATCAGCCCCAGCATTTT.

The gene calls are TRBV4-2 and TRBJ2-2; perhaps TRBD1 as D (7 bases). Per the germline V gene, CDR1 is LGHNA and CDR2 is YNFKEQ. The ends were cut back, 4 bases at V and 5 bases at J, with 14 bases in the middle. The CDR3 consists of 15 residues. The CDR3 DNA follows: TGTGCCAGCAGCCCCCAGGGGGAGGAAACCGGGGAGCTGTTTTTT. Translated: CASSPQGEETGELFF.

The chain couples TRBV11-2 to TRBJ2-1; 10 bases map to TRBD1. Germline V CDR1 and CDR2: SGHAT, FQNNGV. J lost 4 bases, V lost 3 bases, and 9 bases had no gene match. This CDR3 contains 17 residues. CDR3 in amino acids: CASSFTGQGGKYNEQFF. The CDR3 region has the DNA TGTGCCAGCAGCTTCACCGGACAGGGGGGAAAATACAATGAGCAGTTCTTC.

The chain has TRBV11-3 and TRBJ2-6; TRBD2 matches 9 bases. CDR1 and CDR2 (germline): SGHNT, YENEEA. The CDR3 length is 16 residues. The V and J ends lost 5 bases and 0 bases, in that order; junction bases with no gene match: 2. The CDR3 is CASSQRGVSGANVLTF. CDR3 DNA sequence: TGTGCCAGCAGCCAGCGGGGGGTCTCTGGGGCCAACGTCCTGACTTTC.

CDR3 sequence: CASSLRQGQSGELFF. The CDR3 region has the DNA TGTGCCAGCAGCTTGCGGCAGGGACAAAGCGGGGAGCTGTTTTTT. The chain uses TRBV5-6 and TRBJ2-2; possible D gene TRBD1, 6 bases. The germline CDR1 and CDR2 sequences are SGHDT and YYEEEE. Trimming pared 1 base from V and 7 bases from J, leaving 14 bases between. This CDR3 region has 15 residues.